This T cell receptor beta chain was observed in a study of blood T cell repertoires in COVID-19. Study context: Whether acute or convalescent, the COVID-19 samples came from the United States, Italy and Spain.

J gave up 5 bases and V 8 bases, and 8 bases lay outside the gene matches. CDR1 and CDR2 from the germline V gene are MNHEY and SVGAGI. This CDR3 contains 14 residues. This table comes from immunoSEQ multiplex PCR, and its TCRdb copy is limited to in-frame clones, with some not included. The table has roughly 150,000 clones, approximately 86% seen once. The clonotype originates from a man at least 80 years old with COVID-19, enrolled during active disease. The genes are TRBV6-5 and TRBJ2-2, with 7 bases aligning to TRBD1. The sequencing input was peripheral blood. The CDR3 sequence: CASAPDRVTGELFF. The CDR3 coding sequence is TGTGCCAGCGCCCCCGACAGGGTGACCGGGGAGCTGTTTTTT.